One sample yielded the 4 T cell receptor beta chains listed below, sequenced in a study of T cell responses to AZD1222 COVID-19 vaccine. TCRdb's copy holds only in-frame clones and misses some; the assay was immunoSEQ multiplex PCR. This sample yields tens of thousands of clones, of which about 80% are seen a single time; 4.5% to 5% belongs to the top ten. This sample comprised peripheral blood, obtained 28 days after the second AZD1222 dose. These TCRs come from an adult who received the AZD1222 COVID-19 vaccine.

The gene calls are TRBV6-6 and TRBJ1-5; D is possibly TRBD1 (6 bases). Trimming left V 6 bases short and J 3 bases short, with 9 bases between. The germline gives CDR1 MNHNY, CDR2 SVGAGI (reference sequence). The CDR3 sequence is 13 residues long. For the CDR3, the DNA is TGTGCCAGCAGGTGGGACAACAATCAGCCCCAGCATTTT. This gives the protein CASRWDNNQPQHF.

The chain employs TRBV5-1 and TRBJ1-5; D possibly corresponds to TRBD1 (5 bases). The CDR3 runs to 15 residues. From germline, CDR1 is SGHRS and CDR2 YFSETQ. Deletions cut 4 bases from V and 7 bases from J, with 18 bases between. In nucleotides, the CDR3 is TGCGCCAGCAGCCCCGGCGGTAGGGGTTGGCAGCCCCAGCATTTT. It encodes CASSPGGRGWQPQHF.

The chain links TRBV6-1 to TRBJ2-2, with TRBD1 identical over 8 bases. The CDR3 consists of 15 residues. J was trimmed by 5 bases and V by 2 bases; bases with no gene match: 4. Germline CDR1 and CDR2: MNHNS and SASEGT. CDR3 bases: TGTGCCAGCAGTGAACAGGGGGCCGTAACCGGGGAGCTGTTTTTT. It codes for CASSEQGAVTGELFF.

This clone was counted between two and nine times. CDR3 residues: CASSLEDRGVNEQFF. The DNA for the CDR3 is TGTGCCAGCAGCTTGGAGGACAGGGGGGTGAATGAGCAGTTCTTC. The V gene is TRBV5-4, the J gene TRBJ2-1; TRBD1 matches at 10 bases. The CDR3 extends over 15 amino acids. Germline-derived CDR1 and CDR2 are SGHNT and YYREEE (reference sequence). The trim removed 0 bases at V and 7 bases at J, leaving 4 bases unmatched.